This TCR beta chain comes out of a study of shared clonotypes between healthy human individuals (dated by TCRdb to the early 2020s). With regard to the full study: Two women and a few men aged 18 to 49 years were included in the cohort. For each donor, CD4 naive and CD4 memory were each given three plates, CD8 naive was given two plates, and CD8 memory was given one plate. To estimate repertoire size and how much clonotypes are shared between individuals, the study performed deep sequencing of blood TCR repertoires from a few healthy adults. To increase sequencing depth and limit assay-specific biases, TCR repertoire library preparation and sequencing were carried out by different laboratories using diverse techniques. Leukapheresis yielded between about 0.85 and 9.5 billion PBMCs per donor. General conclusions and limits of the study: Sampling was limited to blood, and TCR repertoires in tissue likely differ from TCR repertoires in blood. The small number of donors limited the genetic and exposure-history diversity represented. Sharing across several donors was observed for approximately 5% of naive CD4, less than 4% of naive CD8, about 2.3% of memory CD4, and over 0.3% of memory CD8 clonotypes. Rarefaction of sorted-subset datasets indicated incomplete sequencing despite the large sequencing depth. Clonotypes shared by all four sorted-subset donors showed higher generation probabilities than non-shared clonotypes. Naive subsets generally had larger estimated clonotype richness than memory subsets did. Based on pairwise subsampling, the degree of clonotype sharing among donors was expected to be affected by sequencing depth.

Using the deep immunoSEQ assay, multiplex PCR amplified TCR CDR3 regions from genomic DNA. Extracted genomic DNA from each cell subset was spread evenly across all wells of several immunoSEQ 96-well plates, with each plate serving as a replicate. For sorted subsets, approximately 190 ng genomic DNA, equal to about 30,000 T cell genomes, was loaded into each replicate PCR. Purified libraries were measured with a Qubit 3.0 fluorometer, size-checked on a Bioanalyzer 2100, and measured again with the KAPA Library Quantification kit. Every immunoSEQ 96-well plate was sequenced on a dedicated single-read 150-cycle Illumina NextSeq 550 flow cell. In the source study's methods: The immunoSEQ output contained only junctional sequences without quality scores, so filtering could not match that applied to full-length reads. Sequences were annotated with PyIR, a Python wrapper for IgBLAST v1.9, and V/J genes and CDR3 were assigned using IMGT germline references. Any read was removed if the V/J assignment was weak (E-value above 1e-6), the CDR3 was missing, or the read contained stop codons, out-of-frame junctions, or ambiguous translated residues. V3J clonotypes were defined by identical inferred V gene, J gene, and CDR3 amino acid sequence. To compute the percentage overlap between repertoires, the number of shared unique clonotypes was divided by the size of the smaller repertoire. Richness of each repertoire was evaluated using RTK rarefaction, the Chao1 estimator, and Recon v2.1 estimates of unobserved clonotypes. OLGA was used to compute generation probabilities for all TCRbeta clonotypes that the gDNA method yielded from a handful of donors. Sourced from immuneACCESS, this table was stored by TCRdb with only in-frame sequences that have V and J called. A share of the clones is absent; for the studies checked, an unresolved V gene accounts for under half, and the remainder has no known explanation. V and J calls and clone size are given by that table; D and trimming were obtained from the DNA. This sample holds roughly 1,600,000 clones; 98% to 99% were observed only once. Approximately 0.4% of the sample belongs to the ten largest clones.

The donors were healthy, HIV-negative adults who had no recently reported acute infections or vaccinations. All donors were Caucasian adults living in Nashville, Tennessee, USA. CD4+ T cells were enriched by magnetic negative selection, after which naive cells were positively selected on CD45RA and the negative fraction was taken as the memory subset. After blood collection by leukapheresis, PBMCs were isolated using Ficoll-Histopaque density gradient centrifugation and then cryopreserved in the vapor phase of liquid nitrogen. Analytical flow cytometry was used to check the purity and quantity of every magnetically sorted T cell population. Genomic DNA was isolated from each sorted fraction and quantified by UV absorbance on a Nanodrop 2000c. As regards this clone: This clone's antigen is unknown. Per-base quality was not reported, and no clone a single base away is much larger than it.

Trimming at the junction amounts to 5 bases on V and 3 bases on J, and the germline ends lie 21 bases apart. The CDR3 contains 17 residues, cysteine and phenylalanine counted. Solely the CDR3 DNA is kept, with 51 bases framed from the first base. Reading the germline V gene (reference sequence) gives CDR1 SEHNR and CDR2 FQNEAQ. The source of this sequence is a man under 40 in good health. The sequence is built from TRBV7-9 and TRBJ2-3; the D gene is perhaps TRBD1, from 6 matching bases. The sample consisted of naive CD4+ T cells sorted from blood. Explained via the paper, the cell subset or site label denotes: CD45RA+ positively selected. The DNA sequence is given as TGTGCCAGCAGCGTATCCTCTCAGGGGATTAGGACAGATACGCAGTATTTT. It specifies CASSVSSQGIRTDTQYF.